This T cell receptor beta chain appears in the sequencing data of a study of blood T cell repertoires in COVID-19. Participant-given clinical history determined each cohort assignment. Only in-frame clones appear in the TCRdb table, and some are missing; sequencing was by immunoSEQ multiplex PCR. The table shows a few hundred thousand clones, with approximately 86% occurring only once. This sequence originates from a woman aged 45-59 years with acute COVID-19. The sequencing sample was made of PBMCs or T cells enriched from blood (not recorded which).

CDR3 sequence: CASRTSTQYF. The CDR3 bases are TGTGCCAGCCGGACTAGCACGCAGTATTTT. This chain links TRBV2 with TRBJ2-3; TRBD2 matches at 8 bases. The V and J ends lost 8 bases and 9 bases, in that order; junction bases with no gene match: 1. This CDR3 contains 10 residues. Germline-derived CDR1 and CDR2 are SNHLY and FYNNEI.